What follows describes a single TCR beta chain. Its antigen is not known. These data originate in a study of cytomegalovirus exposure and HLA in healthy donors. Findings of the study overall: The CMV antigen specificity of a few CMV-associated chains was confirmed through in vitro analysis.

After removal of 1 base from V and 2 bases from J, the junction contained 4 bases not matched to a gene. Germline assignment: CDR1 SGHAT and CDR2 FQNNGV. The CDR3 runs to 15 residues. Primers for the PCR totalled 60 Vbeta and 13 Jbeta. Profiled with immunoSEQ multiplex PCR; TCRdb holds only in-frame clones, not every one. This table lists some 130,000 clones. The V gene is TRBV11-2, the J gene TRBJ2-7; TRBD2 matches at 8 bases. Sequencing was performed on PBMCs. The origin of this receptor is a woman in her 40s in good health and CMV-seropositive. CDR3 in DNA: TGTGCCAGCAGCTTAGGCACTAGCGGTGCCTACGAGCAGTACTTC. Protein product: CASSLGTSGAYEQYF.